This entry concerns a single T cell receptor beta chain. This clonotype is hyperexpanded (1% or more) by its frequency; no count is available. Its cognate antigen has yet to be identified. Libraries came from 10x single-cell sequencing. 10X Genomics single-cell V(D)J and 5' gene-expression libraries were used to profile CSF cells. An Illumina NextSeq550 was used to sequence CSF single-cell TCR libraries. In the paper's pipeline: V(D)J reads were aligned to the vdj-GRCh38 alts ensemble 2.0.0 reference and processed with the Cell Ranger vdj pipeline. Cell barcodes sharing the same set of productive CDR3 nucleotide sequences were defined as clonotypes. Clonotype information was added to Seurat v3.0 gene-expression metadata to link clonality with transcriptional profiles. CSF cells with more than 1,800 genes, more than 7,500 UMIs or more than 10% mitochondrial reads were excluded. CDR3-beta sequences were compared against VDJdb to identify TCRs with known antigen specificity. Only TCRs with complete alpha and beta chains were included in the network analysis of clone sharing, which used the R package qgraph. The reads were reprocessed in TCRdb, with one entry per CDR3 protein sequence and no accompanying DNA. TCRdb's processing, not the authors' own work, is the source of the V and J calls. This sample's table lists 200 to 300 distinct CDR3 sequences. The ten largest clones capture roughly 51% of the sample.

Every participant was in good physical condition and had no acute infectious disease. A live/dead marker was used to sort live CSF cells for droplet-based sequencing. To pellet immune cells, CSF obtained by lumbar puncture was centrifuged at 300g. Each CSF sample was examined for red blood cells, and any sample with blood contamination was excluded. CSF cells were cryopreserved by placing the cells in freezing medium, freezing the cells overnight at -80 degrees C, and then storing the cells in liquid nitrogen. CSF samples were stored for less than seven months before analysis. The data stem from a study of CD8 T cells in cerebrospinal fluid in Alzheimer's disease (dated by TCRdb to the early 2020s). For context, the study as a whole: To assess CSF T cell clonal expansion, the study used two single-cell approaches: plate-based nested PCR sequencing and droplet-based sequencing. The study tested whether clonally expanded T cells were present in cerebrospinal fluid from healthy elderly individuals and from patients with neurodegenerative disease. CSF gene-expression analysis, which included Parkinson's disease patients, covered about 24 samples in total. In the droplet-based CSF analysis comparing patients with controls, there were about nine healthy controls (10,876 cells) and about nine patients with MCI or Alzheimer's disease (10,391 cells). On the study overall, not on this receptor specifically: When data were pooled, most of the 6 Alzheimer's patients but only 1 of 10 healthy subjects had a highly expanded clone, defined as at least 3% of TCRs. Finding EBV-specific TCRs in CSF, the authors cautioned, does not establish a causal link between EBV and Alzheimer's disease. The EBV-specific clones were neither the most highly expanded clones nor enriched among patients. A higher percentage of TCRs was made up by the largest CSF clone in patients with MCI or Alzheimer's disease than in controls. The overall clonality comparison included only samples with detectable clones (about eleven healthy, 5 MCI, 5 AD, 6 PD).

The CDR3 sequence holds 16 residues, the cysteine and phenylalanine included. The coding DNA is unavailable. From a lookup of the germline V gene, CDR1 and CDR2 are ENHRY and SYGVKD. The rearranged chain carries TRBV10-3 and TRBJ2-7; TCRdb designates TRBD2, a call that cannot be tested without DNA. Material for sequencing was cerebrospinal fluid. The clonotype comes from a human donor in good health. The CDR3 has the sequence CAISLREAILTYEQYF.